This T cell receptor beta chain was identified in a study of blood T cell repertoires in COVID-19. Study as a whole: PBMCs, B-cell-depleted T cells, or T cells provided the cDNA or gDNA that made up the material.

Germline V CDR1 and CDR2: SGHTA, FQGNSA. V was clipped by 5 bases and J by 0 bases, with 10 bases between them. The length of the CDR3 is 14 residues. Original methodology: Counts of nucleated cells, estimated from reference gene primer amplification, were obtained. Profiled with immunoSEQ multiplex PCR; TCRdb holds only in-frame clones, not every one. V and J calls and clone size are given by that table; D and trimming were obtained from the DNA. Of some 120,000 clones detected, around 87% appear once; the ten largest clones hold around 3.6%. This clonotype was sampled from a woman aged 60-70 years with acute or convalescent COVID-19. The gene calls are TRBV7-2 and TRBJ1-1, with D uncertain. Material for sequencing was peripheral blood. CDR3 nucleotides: TGTGCCAGCAGCCCTCCTCCCTTGAACACTGAAGCTTTCTTT. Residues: CASSPPPLNTEAFF.